This T cell receptor beta chain was captured in a study of read filtering for tumor transcriptome and immune sequencing. Molecular barcoded adaptors covering alpha/delta and beta/gamma chains were used on 400 to 450 ng RNA. TCRdb processed the reads anew with MiXCR; each CDR3 protein has one entry. The sample records 30,000 to 45,000 distinct CDR3 sequences, roughly 13% being singletons. This clonotype was detected ten times or more. The sequenced sample was a population of CD138-negative cells sorted from bone marrow. This clonotype originated in a donor over 35 with multiple myeloma.

CDR3 amino acids: CASSFSSLSDTQYF. CDR3 in DNA: TGTGCCAGCAGCTTTTCCAGCCTAAGTGATACGCAGTATTTT. This chain joins TRBV7-9 and TRBJ2-3; D is ambiguous. V was cut by 3 bases and J by 6 bases, with 13 bases left in between. The CDR3 is 14 amino acids. Germline-derived CDR1 and CDR2 are SEHNR and FQNEAQ (reference sequence). Full variable domain (rest looked up from reference TRBV7-9 and TRBJ2-3): DTGVSQNPRHKITKRGQNVTFRCDPISEHNRLYWYRQTLGQGPEFLTYFQNEAQLEKSRLLSDRFSAERPKGSFSTLEIQRTEQGDSAMYLCASSFSSLSDTQYFGPGTRLTVL.